This section outlines one T cell receptor beta chain sequence together with its context. The sample is drawn from a study of control samples from healthy donors and cancer patients. The CDR3 sequence is 13 residues long. Germline CDR1 and CDR2: SGHTA and FQGNSA. Trimming removed 4 bases at V and 8 bases at J, with 14 bases between. This table comes from immunoSEQ multiplex PCR, and its TCRdb copy is limited to in-frame clones, with some not included. The sample lists 45,000 to 60,000 clones, 94% occurring once. Sample: blood. The gene calls are TRBV7-2 and TRBJ1-1; D unresolved. The clonotype was recovered from a man younger than 40 in good health. The CDR3 sequence is CASSSRTGGEAFF. The DNA of the CDR3 is TGTGCCAGCAGCTCCCGGACGGGAGGGGAAGCTTTCTTT.